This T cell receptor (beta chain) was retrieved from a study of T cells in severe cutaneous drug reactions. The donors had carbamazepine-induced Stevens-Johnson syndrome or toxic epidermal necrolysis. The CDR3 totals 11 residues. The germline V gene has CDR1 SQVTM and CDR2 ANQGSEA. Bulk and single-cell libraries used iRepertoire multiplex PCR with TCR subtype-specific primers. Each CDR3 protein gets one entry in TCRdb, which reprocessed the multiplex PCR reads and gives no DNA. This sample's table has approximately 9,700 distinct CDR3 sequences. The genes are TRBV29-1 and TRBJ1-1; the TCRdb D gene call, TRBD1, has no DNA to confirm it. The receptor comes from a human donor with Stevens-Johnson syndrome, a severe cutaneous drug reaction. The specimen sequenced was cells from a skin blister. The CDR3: CSVREGTEAFF.